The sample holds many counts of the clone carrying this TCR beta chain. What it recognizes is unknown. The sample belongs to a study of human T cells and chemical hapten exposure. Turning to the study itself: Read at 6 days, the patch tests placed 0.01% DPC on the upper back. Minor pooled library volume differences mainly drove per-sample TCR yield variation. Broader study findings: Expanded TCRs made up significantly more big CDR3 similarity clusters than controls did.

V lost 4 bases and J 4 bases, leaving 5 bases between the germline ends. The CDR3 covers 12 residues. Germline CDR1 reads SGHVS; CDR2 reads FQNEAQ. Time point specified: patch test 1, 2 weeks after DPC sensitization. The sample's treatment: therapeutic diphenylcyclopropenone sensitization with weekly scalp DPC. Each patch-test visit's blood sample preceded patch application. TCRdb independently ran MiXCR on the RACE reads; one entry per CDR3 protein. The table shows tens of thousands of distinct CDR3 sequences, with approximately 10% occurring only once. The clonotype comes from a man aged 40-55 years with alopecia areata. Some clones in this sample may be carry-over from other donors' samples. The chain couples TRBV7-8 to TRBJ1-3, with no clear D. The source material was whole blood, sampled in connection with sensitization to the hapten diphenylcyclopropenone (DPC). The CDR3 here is CASSSQGNTIYF. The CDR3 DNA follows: TGTGCCAGCAGCTCCCAGGGAAACACCATATATTTT.